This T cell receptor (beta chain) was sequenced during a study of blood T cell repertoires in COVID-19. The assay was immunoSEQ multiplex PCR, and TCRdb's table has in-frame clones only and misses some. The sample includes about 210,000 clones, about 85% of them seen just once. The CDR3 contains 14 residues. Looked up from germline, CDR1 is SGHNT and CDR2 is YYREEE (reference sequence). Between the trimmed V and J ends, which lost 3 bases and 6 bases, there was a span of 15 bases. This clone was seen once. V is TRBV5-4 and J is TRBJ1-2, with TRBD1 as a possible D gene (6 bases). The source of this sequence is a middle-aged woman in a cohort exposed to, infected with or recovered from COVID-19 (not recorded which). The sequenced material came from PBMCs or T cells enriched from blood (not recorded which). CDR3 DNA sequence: TGTGCCAGCAGCTACCCCACAGGGTCAAATGGCTACACCTTC. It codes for CASSYPTGSNGYTF.